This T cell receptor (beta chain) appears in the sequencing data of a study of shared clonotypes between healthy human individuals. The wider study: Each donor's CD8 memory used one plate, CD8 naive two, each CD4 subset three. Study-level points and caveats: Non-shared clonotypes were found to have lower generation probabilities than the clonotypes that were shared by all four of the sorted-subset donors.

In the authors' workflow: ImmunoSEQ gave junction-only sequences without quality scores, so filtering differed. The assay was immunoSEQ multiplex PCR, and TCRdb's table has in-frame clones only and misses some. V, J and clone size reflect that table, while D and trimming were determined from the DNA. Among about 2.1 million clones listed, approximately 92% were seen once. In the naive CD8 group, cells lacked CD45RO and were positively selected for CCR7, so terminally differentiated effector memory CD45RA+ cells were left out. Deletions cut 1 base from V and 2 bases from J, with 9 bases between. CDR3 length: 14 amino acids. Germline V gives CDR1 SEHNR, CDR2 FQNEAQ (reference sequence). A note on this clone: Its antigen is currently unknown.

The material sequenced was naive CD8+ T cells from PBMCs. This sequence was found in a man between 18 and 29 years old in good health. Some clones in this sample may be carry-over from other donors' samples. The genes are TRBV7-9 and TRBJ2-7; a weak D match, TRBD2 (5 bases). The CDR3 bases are TGTGCCAGCAGCTTAGAAGAGAGGGCCTACGAGCAGTACTTC. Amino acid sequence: CASSLEERAYEQYF.